Sequencing of this T cell receptor (beta chain) was carried out in a study of shared clonotypes between healthy human individuals. As for the study in general: CD4 naive cells filled three plates per donor, CD4 memory three, CD8 naive two and CD8 memory one.

All donors were Caucasian adults living in Nashville, Tennessee. Sequencing was performed with immunoSEQ multiplex PCR; in TCRdb, only in-frame clones are kept and a portion is missing. The data show 2 million to 3 million clones, about 92% seen once. Per the germline V gene, CDR1 is SGHNT and CDR2 is YYREEE (reference sequence). V dropped 0 bases and J dropped 0 bases, with 17 bases sitting between them. The length of the CDR3 is 18 residues. This receptor was obtained from a man between 18 and 35 years old in good health. The chain recombines TRBV5-4 with TRBJ2-3; unclear D gene. The sequencing input was naive CD4+ T cells sorted from blood. Subset: CD45RA+ positively selected. CDR3 bases: TGTGCCAGCAGCTTGGGGGGTTTAGCCGCATCTAGCACAGATACGCAGTATTTT. This codes for CASSLGGLAASSTDTQYF.